What follows describes a single TCR beta chain. This clone occurred once. What this receptor recognizes is not known. Base qualities are missing; no much larger clone stands one base away. Library method: the immunoSEQ multiplex PCR assay. TCRdb took over this immuneACCESS table, retaining in-frame rearrangements with V and J assigned. Such tables are incomplete; in checked studies, under half of the missing clones stem from an unresolved V gene, and the remainder is unexplained. Here the sample has approximately 120,000 clones; roughly nine tenths occur a single time. 4% to 5.5% of the sample belongs to the ten largest clones. The cysteine opens and the phenylalanine closes a CDR3 of 17 amino acids. The entry retains the CDR3 DNA only, 51 bases that are in frame from base 1. V was cut back by 4 bases and J by 1 base, leaving a gap of 14 bases between them. CDR1 and CDR2, per the germline V gene, are SGHDN and FVKESK.

The data are from a study of control samples from healthy donors and cancer patients (TCRdb year 2020). The origin of this receptor is a human donor in good health. The donor label of this sample is uncertain. Sequenced material: blood. The sequence is built from TRBV14 and TRBJ2-6, with the D gene call left open. The CDR3 region: CASSPGLRRSGANVLTF. Here is the DNA: TGTGCCAGCAGCCCCGGCTTGCGTAGATCTGGGGCCAACGTCCTGACTTTC.